This T cell receptor (beta chain) emerged from a study of blood T cells in healthy people across ages. Through a sample-barcoded 5' primer and a J-beta primer mix, a second PCR was run for about 6 to 11 cycles. There were at least 2.5 million CDR3-containing paired-end reads obtained from each sample. TCRdb re-analysed the 5' RACE reads in MiXCR, keeping a single row per CDR3 protein. The sample has roughly 1.7 million distinct CDR3 sequences; about 31% are singletons. On this clonotype: Its specificity is not known.

The amount of total RNA extracted per sample was at least 5 micrograms. Germline CDR1 is MNHNS and CDR2 is SASEGT. The trim removed 6 bases at V and 4 bases at J, leaving 7 bases unmatched. CDR3 size: 15 residues. Study observations and caveats: Reliance upon unsorted PBMCs precluded definitive naive versus antigen-experienced comparison. Long-lived and aged donors differed, with more naive CD4+ cells and higher diversity in the long-lived.

The sample comprised blood. The chain has TRBV6-1 and TRBJ2-3; 10 nucleotides match TRBD2. The origin of this receptor is a woman in her 30s in good health. The CDR3 here is CASRAAGGLADTQYF. Here the CDR3 DNA reads TGTGCCAGCAGGGCAGCGGGAGGGTTGGCAGATACGCAGTATTTT.